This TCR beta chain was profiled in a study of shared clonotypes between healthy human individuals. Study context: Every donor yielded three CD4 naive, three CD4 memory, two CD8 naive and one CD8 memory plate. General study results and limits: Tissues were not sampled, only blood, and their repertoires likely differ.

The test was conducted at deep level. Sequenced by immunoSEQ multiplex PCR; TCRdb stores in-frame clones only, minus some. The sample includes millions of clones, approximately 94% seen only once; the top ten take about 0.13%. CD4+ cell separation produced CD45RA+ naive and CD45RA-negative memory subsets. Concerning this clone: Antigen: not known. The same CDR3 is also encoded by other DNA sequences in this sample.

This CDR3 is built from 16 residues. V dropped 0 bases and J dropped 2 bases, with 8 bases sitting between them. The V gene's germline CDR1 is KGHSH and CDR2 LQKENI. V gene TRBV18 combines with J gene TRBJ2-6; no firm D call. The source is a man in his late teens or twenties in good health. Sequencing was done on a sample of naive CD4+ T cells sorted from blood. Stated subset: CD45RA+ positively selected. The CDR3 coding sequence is TGTGCCAGCTCACCACCTTCAGGTGCTGGGGCCAACGTCCTGACTTTC. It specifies CASSPPSGAGANVLTF.